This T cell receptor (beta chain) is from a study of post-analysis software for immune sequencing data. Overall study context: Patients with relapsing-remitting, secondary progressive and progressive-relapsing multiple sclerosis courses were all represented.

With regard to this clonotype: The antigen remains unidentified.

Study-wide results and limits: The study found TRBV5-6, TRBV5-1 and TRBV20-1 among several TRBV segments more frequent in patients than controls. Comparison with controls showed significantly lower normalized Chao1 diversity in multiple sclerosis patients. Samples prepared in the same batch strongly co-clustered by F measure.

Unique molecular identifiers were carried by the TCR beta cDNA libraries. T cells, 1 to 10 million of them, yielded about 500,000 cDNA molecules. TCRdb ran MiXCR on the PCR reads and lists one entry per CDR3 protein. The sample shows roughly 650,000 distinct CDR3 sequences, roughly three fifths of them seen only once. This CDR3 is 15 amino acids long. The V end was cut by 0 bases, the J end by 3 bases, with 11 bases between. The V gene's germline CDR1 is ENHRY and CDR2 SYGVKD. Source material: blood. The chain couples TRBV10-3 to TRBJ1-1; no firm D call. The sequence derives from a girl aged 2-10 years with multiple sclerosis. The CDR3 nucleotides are TGTGCCATCAGTGAGTCGAAGGGCTGGGACACTGAAGCTTTCTTT. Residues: CAISESKGWDTEAFF.